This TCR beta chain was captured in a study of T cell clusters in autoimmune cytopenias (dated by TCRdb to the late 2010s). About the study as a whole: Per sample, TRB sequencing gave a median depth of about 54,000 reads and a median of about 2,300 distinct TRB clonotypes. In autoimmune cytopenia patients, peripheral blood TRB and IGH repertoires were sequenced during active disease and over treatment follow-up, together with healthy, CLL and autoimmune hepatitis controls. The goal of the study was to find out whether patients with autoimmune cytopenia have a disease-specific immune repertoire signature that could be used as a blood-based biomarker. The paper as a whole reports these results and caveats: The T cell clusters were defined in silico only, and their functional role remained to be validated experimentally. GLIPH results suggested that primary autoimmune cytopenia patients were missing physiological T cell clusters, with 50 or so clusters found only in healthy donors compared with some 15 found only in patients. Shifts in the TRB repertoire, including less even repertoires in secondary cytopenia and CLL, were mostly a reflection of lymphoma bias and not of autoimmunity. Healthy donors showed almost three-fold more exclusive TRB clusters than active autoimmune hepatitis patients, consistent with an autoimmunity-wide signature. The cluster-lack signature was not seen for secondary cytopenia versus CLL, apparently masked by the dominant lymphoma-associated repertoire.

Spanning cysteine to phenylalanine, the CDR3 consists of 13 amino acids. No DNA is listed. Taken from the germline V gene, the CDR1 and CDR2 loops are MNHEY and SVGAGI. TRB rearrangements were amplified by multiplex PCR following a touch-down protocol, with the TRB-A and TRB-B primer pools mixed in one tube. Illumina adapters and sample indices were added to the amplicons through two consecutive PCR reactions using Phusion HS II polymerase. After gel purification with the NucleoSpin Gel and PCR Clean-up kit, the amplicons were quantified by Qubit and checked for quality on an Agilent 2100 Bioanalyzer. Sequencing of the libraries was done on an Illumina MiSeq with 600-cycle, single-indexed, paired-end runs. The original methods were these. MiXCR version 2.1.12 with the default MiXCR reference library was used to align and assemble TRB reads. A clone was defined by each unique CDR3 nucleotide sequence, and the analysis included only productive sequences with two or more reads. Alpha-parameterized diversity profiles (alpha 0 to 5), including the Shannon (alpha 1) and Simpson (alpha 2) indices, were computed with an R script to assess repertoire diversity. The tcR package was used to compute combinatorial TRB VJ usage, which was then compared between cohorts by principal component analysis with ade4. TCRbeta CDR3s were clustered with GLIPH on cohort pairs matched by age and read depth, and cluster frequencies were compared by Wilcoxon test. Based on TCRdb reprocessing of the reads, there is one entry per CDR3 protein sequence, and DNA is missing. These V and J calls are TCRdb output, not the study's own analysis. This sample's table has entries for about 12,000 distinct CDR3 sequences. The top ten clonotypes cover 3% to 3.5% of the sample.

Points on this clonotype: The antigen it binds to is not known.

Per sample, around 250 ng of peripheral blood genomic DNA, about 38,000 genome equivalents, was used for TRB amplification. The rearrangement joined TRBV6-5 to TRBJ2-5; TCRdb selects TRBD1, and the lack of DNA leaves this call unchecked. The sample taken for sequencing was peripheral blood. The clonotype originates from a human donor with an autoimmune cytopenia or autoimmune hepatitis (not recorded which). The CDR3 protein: CASSDGRGETQYF.